This T cell receptor (beta chain) was profiled in a study of shared clonotypes between healthy human individuals. Notes on the study in general: A few donors had 4% to 5% of their naive CD4 clonotypes in common. Sequencing depth was expected to affect clonotype sharing among donors.

Only Caucasian adults living in Nashville, Tennessee made up the donor group. CD4+ cell separation produced CD45RA+ naive and CD45RA-negative memory subsets. Some clones are missing from TCRdb's copy, which holds only in-frame ones; the method was immunoSEQ multiplex PCR. The repertoire holds around 1.6 million clones, with 95% to 99% as singletons. With respect to this clone: What it binds is not known.

Looked up from germline, CDR1 is SEHNR and CDR2 is FQNEAQ (reference sequence). The CDR3 has 14 residues. V dropped 1 base and J dropped 9 bases, with 16 bases sitting between them. The sequence was collected from a young man in good health. This chain uses TRBV7-9 with TRBJ2-7; D might be TRBD1 or TRBD2, each matching 5 bases. Sequenced material: naive CD4+ T cells sorted from blood. As for subset: CD45RA+ positively selected. CDR3: CASSLGAPSRGQYF. The CDR3 bases are TGTGCCAGCAGCTTAGGGGCACCTTCGAGGGGGCAGTACTTC.